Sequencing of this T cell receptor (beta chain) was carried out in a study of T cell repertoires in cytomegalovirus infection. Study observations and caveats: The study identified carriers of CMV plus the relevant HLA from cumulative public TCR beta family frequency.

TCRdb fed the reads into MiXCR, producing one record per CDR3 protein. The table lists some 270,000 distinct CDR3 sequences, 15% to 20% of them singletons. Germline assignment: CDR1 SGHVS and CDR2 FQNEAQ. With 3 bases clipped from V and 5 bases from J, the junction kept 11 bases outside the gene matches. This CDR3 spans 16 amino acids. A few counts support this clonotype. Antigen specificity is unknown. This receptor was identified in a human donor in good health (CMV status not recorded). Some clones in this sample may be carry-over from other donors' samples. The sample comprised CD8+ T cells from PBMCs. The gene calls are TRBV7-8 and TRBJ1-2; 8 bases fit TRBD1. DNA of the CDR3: TGTGCCAGCAGCTTCACCCAAGCGGGGACAGGATATGGCTACACCTTC. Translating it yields CASSFTQAGTGYGYTF.